This T cell receptor (beta chain) was sequenced during a study of shared clonotypes between healthy human individuals. Study summary: Donors had three CD4 naive, three CD4 memory, two CD8 naive and one CD8 memory plate apiece. Overall study results and limits: The genetic and exposure-history diversity represented was limited by few donors.

On this clone itself: What it binds is not known.

Clones were sequenced by immunoSEQ multiplex PCR, and TCRdb holds only the in-frame ones, with some missing. The profile shows around 1.5 million clones, 95% to 99% of them singletons. V was pared by 8 bases and J by 5 bases, with 10 bases of the junction left unmatched. The CDR3 has 15 amino acids. Per the germline V gene, CDR1 is SNHLY and CDR2 is FYNNEI. The chain recombines TRBV2 with TRBJ2-1; the match to TRBD2 covers 9 bases. Sequencing was carried out using naive CD4+ T cells sorted from blood. Subset of the sample: CD45RA+ positively selected. The TCR sequence derives from a young man in good health. CDR3 nucleotides: TGTGCCAGCTGTATATCTTTAGCGGGAGACAATGAGCAGTTCTTC. Amino acid sequence: CASCISLAGDNEQFF.